These T cell receptor beta chains were read from a single sample in a study of OX40 agonist ivuxolimab in advanced cancers. Clones were sequenced by immunoSEQ multiplex PCR, and TCRdb holds only the in-frame ones, with some missing. In the table there are tens of thousands of clones, roughly nine tenths of which are singletons. This sample comprised CD4+ or CD8+ T cells sorted from blood, obtained in a trial of the OX40 agonist ivuxolimab. These receptors came from an adult with an advanced solid tumor such as melanoma, head and neck, liver or kidney cancer. The CDR3 runs from the conserved cysteine through the conserved F or W. D genes are given only for firm matches. For some rows the clone size is stated as once, few or many, or as a class when expanded; others skip it.

clone size: .; D gene: TRBD2; J gene: TRBJ2-1; V gene: TRBV30; CDR3 protein: CASTGTSGDSYNEQFF; CDR3 DNA: TGTGCCTCGACCGGGACTAGCGGGGACTCCTACAATGAGCAGTTCTTC
clone size: .; D gene: .; J gene: TRBJ2-4; V gene: TRBV11-3; CDR3 protein: CASSLDDRGYQNIQYF; CDR3 DNA: TGTGCCAGCAGCTTAGATGATCGGGGGTATCAAAACATTCAGTACTTC
clone size: .; D gene: .; J gene: TRBJ2-7; V gene: TRBV6-6; CDR3 protein: CASSSPGVGKQYF; CDR3 DNA: TGTGCCAGCAGTTCCCCAGGGGTTGGAAAGCAGTACTTC
clone size: .; D gene: TRBD1; J gene: TRBJ2-7; V gene: TRBV18; CDR3 protein: CASSPGTGSAYEQYF; CDR3 DNA: TGTGCCAGCTCACCCGGGACAGGGAGCGCCTACGAGCAGTACTTC
clone size: .; D gene: .; J gene: TRBJ1-2; V gene: TRBV5-1; CDR3 protein: CASSLVPGKDYGYTF; CDR3 DNA: TGCGCCAGCAGCTTGGTGCCAGGGAAGGACTATGGCTACACCTTC
clone size: .; D gene: .; J gene: TRBJ1-1; V gene: TRBV2; CDR3 protein: CASTTTAARTEAFF; CDR3 DNA: TGTGCCAGCACCACGACCGCGGCGAGGACTGAAGCTTTCTTT
clone size: .; D gene: TRBD1; J gene: TRBJ2-3; V gene: TRBV10-2; CDR3 protein: CASSRDRASDTQYF; CDR3 DNA: TGCGCCAGCTCCAGGGACAGGGCATCAGATACGCAGTATTTT
clone size: .; D gene: .; J gene: TRBJ2-1; V gene: TRBV5-4; CDR3 protein: CASSLVGSDEQFF; CDR3 DNA: TGTGCCAGCAGCTTGGTGGGGAGCGATGAGCAGTTCTTC
clone size: .; D gene: .; J gene: TRBJ1-3; V gene: TRBV4-2; CDR3 protein: CASSQGPLSGNTIYF; CDR3 DNA: TGTGCCAGCAGCCAAGGACCGCTATCTGGAAACACCATATATTTT
clone size: .; D gene: TRBD1; J gene: TRBJ2-1; V gene: TRBV5-1; CDR3 protein: CASSLSRGQGRHEQFF; CDR3 DNA: TGCGCCAGCAGCTTGTCCAGGGGACAGGGTAGGCATGAGCAGTTCTTC
clone size: few; D gene: TRBD1; J gene: TRBJ1-1; V gene: TRBV4-3; CDR3 protein: CASSVGGGGVNTEAFF; CDR3 DNA: TGCGCCAGCAGCGTAGGGGGCGGGGGGGTGAACACTGAAGCTTTCTTT
clone size: few; D gene: TRBD1; J gene: TRBJ1-4; V gene: TRBV6-5; CDR3 protein: CASSRDRGQRKLFF; CDR3 DNA: TGTGCCAGCAGCCGGGACAGGGGGCAGCGAAAACTGTTTTTT
clone size: .; D gene: .; J gene: TRBJ2-3; V gene: TRBV5-6; CDR3 protein: CASSQQGRTQYF; CDR3 DNA: TGTGCCAGCAGCCAACAGGGTCGAACGCAGTATTTT
clone size: few; D gene: TRBD1; J gene: TRBJ1-2; V gene: TRBV28; CDR3 protein: CASRPGGQSYGYTF; CDR3 DNA: TGTGCCAGCAGACCAGGGGGCCAAAGCTATGGCTACACCTTC
clone size: .; D gene: .; J gene: TRBJ2-5; V gene: TRBV5-1; CDR3 protein: CASGWETQYF; CDR3 DNA: TGCGCCAGCGGATGGGAGACCCAGTACTTC
clone size: .; D gene: .; J gene: TRBJ2-3; V gene: TRBV28; CDR3 protein: CASSSRTRSGLTDTQYF; CDR3 DNA: TGTGCCAGCAGTTCCCGGACGAGGTCAGGTCTCACAGATACGCAGTATTTT
clone size: .; D gene: .; J gene: TRBJ1-1; V gene: TRBV5-8; CDR3 protein: CASSLRGGTEAFF; CDR3 DNA: TGTGCCAGCAGCTTACGGGGAGGCACTGAAGCTTTCTTT
clone size: .; D gene: .; J gene: TRBJ2-1; V gene: TRBV19; CDR3 protein: CASSIDLPSGLSGEQFF; CDR3 DNA: TGTGCCAGTAGTATAGATCTGCCCAGCGGACTGTCGGGGGAGCAGTTCTTC